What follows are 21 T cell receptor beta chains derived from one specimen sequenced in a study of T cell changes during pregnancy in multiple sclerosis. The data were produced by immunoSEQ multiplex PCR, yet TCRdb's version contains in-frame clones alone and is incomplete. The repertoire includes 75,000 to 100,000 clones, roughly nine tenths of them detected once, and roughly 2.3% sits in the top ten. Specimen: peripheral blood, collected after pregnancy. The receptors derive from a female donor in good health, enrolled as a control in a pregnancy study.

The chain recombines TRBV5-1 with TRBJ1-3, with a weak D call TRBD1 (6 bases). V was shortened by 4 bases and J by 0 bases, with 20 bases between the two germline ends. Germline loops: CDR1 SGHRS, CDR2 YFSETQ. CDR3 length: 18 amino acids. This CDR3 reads CASSNRDTIFNSGNTIYF. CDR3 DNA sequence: TGCGCCAGCAGCAACCGGGACACTATCTTTAACTCTGGAAACACCATATATTTT.

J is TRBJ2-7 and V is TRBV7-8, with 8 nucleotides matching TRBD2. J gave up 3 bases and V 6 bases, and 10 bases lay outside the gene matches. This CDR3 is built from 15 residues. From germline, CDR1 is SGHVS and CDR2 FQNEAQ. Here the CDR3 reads CASSLNRAGGYEQYF. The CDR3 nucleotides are TGTGCCAGCAGTTTAAACAGGGCGGGGGGCTACGAGCAGTACTTC. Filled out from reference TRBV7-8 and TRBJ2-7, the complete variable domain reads GAGVSQSPRYKVAKRGQDVALRCDPISGHVSLFWYQQALGQGPEFLTYFQNEAQLDKSGLPSDRFFAERPEGSVSTLKIQRTQQEDSAVYLCASSLNRAGGYEQYFGPGTRLTVT.

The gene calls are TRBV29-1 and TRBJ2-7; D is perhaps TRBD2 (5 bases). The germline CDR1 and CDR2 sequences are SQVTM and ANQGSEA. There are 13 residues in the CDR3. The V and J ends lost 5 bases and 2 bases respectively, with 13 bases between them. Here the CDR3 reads CSVTGNSTYEQYF. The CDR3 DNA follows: TGCAGCGTTACGGGGAACTCTACCTACGAGCAGTACTTC.

The CDR3 DNA reads as TGCGCCAGCAGCCCCCGGCCGGACGGGGGAACCCTCCACTTT. This encodes CASSPRPDGGTLHF. This sequence joins TRBV4-1 and TRBJ1-6; a weak D match, TRBD1 (5 bases). The CDR3 covers 14 residues. Germline CDR1 reads MGHRA; CDR2 reads YSYEKL. V gave up 4 bases and J gave up 14 bases, with 18 bases separating them.

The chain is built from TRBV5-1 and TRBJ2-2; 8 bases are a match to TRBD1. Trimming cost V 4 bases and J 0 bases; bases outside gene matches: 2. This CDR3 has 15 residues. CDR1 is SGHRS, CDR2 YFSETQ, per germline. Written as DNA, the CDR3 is TGCGCCAGCAGCAGGGGACAGGCGAACACCGGGGAGCTGTTTTTT. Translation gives CASSRGQANTGELFF.

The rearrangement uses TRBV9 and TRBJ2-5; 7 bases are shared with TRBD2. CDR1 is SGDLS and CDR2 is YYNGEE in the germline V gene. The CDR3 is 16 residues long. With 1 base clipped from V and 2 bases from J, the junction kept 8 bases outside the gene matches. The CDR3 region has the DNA TGTGCCAGCAGCGTATCATGGGACTACACTCAAGAGACCCAGTACTTC. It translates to CASSVSWDYTQETQYF.

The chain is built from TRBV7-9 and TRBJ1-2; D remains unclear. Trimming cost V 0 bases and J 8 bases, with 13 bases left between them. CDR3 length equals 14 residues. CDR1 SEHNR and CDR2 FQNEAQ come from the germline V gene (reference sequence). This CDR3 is CASSLALSSPGYTF. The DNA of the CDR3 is TGTGCCAGCAGCTTAGCGCTATCCTCGCCGGGCTACACCTTC.

CDR3 DNA sequence: TGTGCCAGCAGCAAGGGGACAGTTAACACTGAAGCTTTCTTT. Translated, it gives CASSKGTVNTEAFF. J is TRBJ1-1 and V is TRBV21-1; the listed D gene, TRBD1, was not tested against the DNA. TRBV21-1 is classified as a pseudogene. The CDR3 length is 14 residues.

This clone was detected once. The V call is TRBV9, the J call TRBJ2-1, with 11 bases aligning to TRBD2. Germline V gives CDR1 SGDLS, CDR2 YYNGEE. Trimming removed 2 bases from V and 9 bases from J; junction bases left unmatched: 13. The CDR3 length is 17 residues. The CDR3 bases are TGTGCCAGCAGCGTCCGCGCTAGCGGGGGGTCCCACACTGAGCAGTTCTTC. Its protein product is CASSVRASGGSHTEQFF.

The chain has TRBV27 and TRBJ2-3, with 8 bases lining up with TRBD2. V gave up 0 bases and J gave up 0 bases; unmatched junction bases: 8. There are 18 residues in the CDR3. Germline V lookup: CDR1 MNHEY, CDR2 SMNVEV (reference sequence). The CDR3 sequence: CASSLSGPAGGSTDTQYF. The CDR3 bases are TGTGCCAGCAGTTTATCAGGCCCGGCGGGGGGAAGCACAGATACGCAGTATTTT.

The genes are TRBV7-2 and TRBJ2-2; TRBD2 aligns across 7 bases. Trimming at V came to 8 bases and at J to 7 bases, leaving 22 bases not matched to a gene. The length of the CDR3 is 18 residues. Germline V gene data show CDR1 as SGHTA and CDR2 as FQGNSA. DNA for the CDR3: TGTGCCAGCGGGGGGGGACTCTCTCTCTCAAACGGTGTCGGGGAGCTGTTTTTT. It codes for CASGGGLSLSNGVGELFF.

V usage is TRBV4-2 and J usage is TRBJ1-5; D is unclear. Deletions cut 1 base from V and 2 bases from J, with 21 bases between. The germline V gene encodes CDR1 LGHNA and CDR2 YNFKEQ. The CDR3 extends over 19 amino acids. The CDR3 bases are TGTGCCAGCAGCCAAGTTACCGTCCCAGGCAATTGGGGCAATCAGCCCCAGCATTTT. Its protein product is CASSQVTVPGNWGNQPQHF.

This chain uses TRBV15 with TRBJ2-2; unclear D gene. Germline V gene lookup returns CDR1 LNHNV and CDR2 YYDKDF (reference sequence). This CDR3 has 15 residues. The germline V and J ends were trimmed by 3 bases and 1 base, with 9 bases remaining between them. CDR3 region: CATSRAALNTGELFF. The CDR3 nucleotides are TGTGCCACCAGCAGGGCGGCCCTGAACACCGGGGAGCTGTTTTTT.

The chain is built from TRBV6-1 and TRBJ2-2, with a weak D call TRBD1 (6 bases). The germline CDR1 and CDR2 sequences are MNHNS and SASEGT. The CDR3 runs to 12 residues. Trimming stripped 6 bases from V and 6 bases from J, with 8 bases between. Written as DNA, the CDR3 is TGTGCCAGCAGGAGGGGGTCCGGGGAGCTGTTTTTT. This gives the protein CASRRGSGELFF.

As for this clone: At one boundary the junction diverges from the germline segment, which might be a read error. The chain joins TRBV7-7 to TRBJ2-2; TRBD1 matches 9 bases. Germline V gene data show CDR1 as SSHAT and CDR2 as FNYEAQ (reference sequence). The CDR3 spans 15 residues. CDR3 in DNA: TGTGCTAGCAGCTTTCGGACAGGGGACACCGGGGAGCTGTTTTTT. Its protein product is CASSFRTGDTGELFF. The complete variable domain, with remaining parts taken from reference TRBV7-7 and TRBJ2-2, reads GAGVSQSPRYKVTKRGQDVTLRCDPISSHATLYWYQQALGQGPEFLTYFNYEAQPDKSGLPSDRFSAERPEGSISTLTIQRTEQRDSAMYRCASSFRTGDTGELFFGEGSRLTVL.

The DNA of the CDR3 is TGTGCCAGTTCACGGGACAGGGGCCTCCCTAACTATGGCTACACCTTC. Translated, it gives CASSRDRGLPNYGYTF. The chain combines TRBV19 with TRBJ1-2; 10 nucleotides match TRBD1. The CDR3 has 16 amino acids. CDR1 is LNHDA and CDR2 is SQIVND in the germline V gene (reference sequence). V trimming: 8 bases; J trimming: 0 bases; junction bases outside the gene matches: 9.

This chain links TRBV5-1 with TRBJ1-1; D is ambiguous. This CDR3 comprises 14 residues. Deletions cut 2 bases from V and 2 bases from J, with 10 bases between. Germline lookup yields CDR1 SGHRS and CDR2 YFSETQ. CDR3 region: CASSFMTGNTEAFF. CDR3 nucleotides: TGCGCCAGCAGCTTTATGACGGGAAACACTGAAGCTTTCTTT.

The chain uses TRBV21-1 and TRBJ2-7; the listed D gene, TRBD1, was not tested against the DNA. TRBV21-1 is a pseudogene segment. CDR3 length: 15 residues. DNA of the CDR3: TGTGCCAGCAGCACTTGGAATACAGGGTTACACGAGCAGTACTTC. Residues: CASSTWNTGLHEQYF.

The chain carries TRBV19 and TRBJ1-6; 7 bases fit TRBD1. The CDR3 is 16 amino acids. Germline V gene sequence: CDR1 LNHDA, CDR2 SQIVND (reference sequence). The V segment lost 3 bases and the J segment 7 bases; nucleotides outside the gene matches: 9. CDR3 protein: CASSIDRAGANSPLHF. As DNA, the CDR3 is TGTGCCAGTAGTATCGACAGGGCAGGCGCCAATTCACCCCTCCACTTT. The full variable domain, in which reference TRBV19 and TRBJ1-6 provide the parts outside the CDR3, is DGGITQSPKYLFRKEGQNVTLSCEQNLNHDAMYWYRQDPGQGLRLIYYSQIVNDFQKGDIAEGYSVSREKKESFPLTVTSAQKNPTAFYLCASSIDRAGANSPLHFGNGTRLTVT.

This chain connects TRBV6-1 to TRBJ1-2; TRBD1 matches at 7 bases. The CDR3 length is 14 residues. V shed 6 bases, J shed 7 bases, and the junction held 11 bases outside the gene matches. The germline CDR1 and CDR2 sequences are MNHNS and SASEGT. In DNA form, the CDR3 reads TGTGCCAGCAGACCCCCGACAGGGCTCAGTGGCTACACCTTC. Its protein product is CASRPPTGLSGYTF.

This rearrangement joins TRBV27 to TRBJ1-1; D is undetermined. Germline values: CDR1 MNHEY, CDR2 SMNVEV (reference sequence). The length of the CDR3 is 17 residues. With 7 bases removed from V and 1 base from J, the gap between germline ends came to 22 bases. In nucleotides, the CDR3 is TGTGCCAGCAAAACTCTACTATTAGGAAAACGGAACACTGAAGCTTTCTTT. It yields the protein CASKTLLLGKRNTEAFF.